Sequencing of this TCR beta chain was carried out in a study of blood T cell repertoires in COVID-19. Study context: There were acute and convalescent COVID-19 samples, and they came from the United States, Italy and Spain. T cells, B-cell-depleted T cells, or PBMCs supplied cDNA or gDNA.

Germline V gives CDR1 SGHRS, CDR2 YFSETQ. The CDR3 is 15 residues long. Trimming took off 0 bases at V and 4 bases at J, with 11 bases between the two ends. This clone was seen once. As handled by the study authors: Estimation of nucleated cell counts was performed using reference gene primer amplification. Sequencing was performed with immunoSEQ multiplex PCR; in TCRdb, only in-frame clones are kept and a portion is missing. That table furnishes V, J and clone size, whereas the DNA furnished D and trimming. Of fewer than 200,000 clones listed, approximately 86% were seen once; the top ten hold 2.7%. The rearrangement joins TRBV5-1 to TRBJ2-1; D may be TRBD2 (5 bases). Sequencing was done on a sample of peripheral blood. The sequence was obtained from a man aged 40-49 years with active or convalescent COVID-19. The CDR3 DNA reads TGCGCCAGCAGCTTGGGAGGGTGGGGTTACAATGAGCAGTTCTTC. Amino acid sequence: CASSLGGWGYNEQFF.